This TCR beta chain derives from a study of blood T cell repertoires in COVID-19. In the original processing: Estimates of nucleated cell counts were drawn from the amplification of reference gene primers. Clones were read by immunoSEQ multiplex PCR, and TCRdb kept only the in-frame ones, dropping some. V and J calls plus clone size are reproduced from that table; the DNA served to infer D and trimming. The sample has 230,000 or so clones, 80% to 85% seen once; the top ten hold approximately 4.4%. V trimming: 2 bases; J trimming: 5 bases; junction bases outside the gene matches: 11. The CDR3 is 15 residues long. CDR1 and CDR2 from the germline V gene are GTSNPN and SVGIG (reference sequence).

Sequencing input: peripheral blood. This receptor was obtained from a man in his fifties or sixties with active or convalescent COVID-19. The chain employs TRBV30 and TRBJ1-1; 7 bases fit TRBD1. The DNA of the CDR3 is TGTGCCTGGAGTTGGGGGACAGCTCAGAAGACTGAAGCTTTCTTT. Amino acids: CAWSWGTAQKTEAFF.